The 26 T cell receptor beta chains reported below all come from one sample, sequenced in a study of beta chain features in type 1 diabetes. Study conclusions and caveats: All four CD4+ subsets from Type 1 diabetes patients carried moderately but significantly shorter TCRB CDR3s.

These receptors lack a known antigen. As every portion of the isolated RNA was reverse transcribed, the sequencing read expressed TCRB transcripts. Only in-frame clones appear in the TCRdb table, and some are missing; sequencing was by immunoSEQ multiplex PCR. The table lists 140,000 or so clones, around 13% of them singletons. The sequencing sample was made of central memory CD4+ T cells from blood. The receptors were sampled from a man younger than 35 with type 1 diabetes.

The V and J genes are TRBV30 and TRBJ1-5, with 8 positions matching TRBD1. Germline trimming cut 0 bases from V and 9 bases from J; bases unmatched to any gene: 4. The CDR3 contains 13 residues. Germline V gives CDR1 GTSNPN, CDR2 SVGIG (reference sequence). Here the CDR3 DNA reads TGTGCCTGGAGTGTACAGGGGGTAGGGCCCCAGCATTTT. It codes for CAWSVQGVGPQHF.

The chain is built from TRBV19 and TRBJ2-4, with 7 bases matching TRBD2. Germline lookup yields CDR1 LNHDA and CDR2 SQIVND (reference sequence). The CDR3 sequence is 20 residues long. V lost 3 bases, J lost 0 bases, and 17 bases stayed unmatched. In DNA form, the CDR3 reads TGTGCCAGTAGTATGACCGGGAAGGATCTGGGACTACTAGCCAAAAACATTCAGTACTTC. Protein: CASSMTGKDLGLLAKNIQYF. Full variable domain (rest looked up from reference TRBV19 and TRBJ2-4): DGGITQSPKYLFRKEGQNVTLSCEQNLNHDAMYWYRQDPGQGLRLIYYSQIVNDFQKGDIAEGYSVSREKKESFPLTVTSAQKNPTAFYLCASSMTGKDLGLLAKNIQYFGAGTRLSVL.

There are many counts of this clone. The V gene is TRBV7-9, the J gene TRBJ2-5; perhaps TRBD1 as D (6 bases). V was pared by 6 bases and J by 1 base, with 15 bases between. The CDR3 spans 15 residues. Germline-derived CDR1 and CDR2 are SEHNR and FQNEAQ (reference sequence). DNA for the CDR3: TGTGCCAGCAGTCCGGACAGCGTGATCCAAGAGACCCAGTACTTC. Translated, it gives CASSPDSVIQETQYF.

Notes on this clone: A much larger clone sits a single nucleotide away, making a read error possible. The identical CDR3 is also encoded by other nucleotide sequences in the sample. This rearrangement joins TRBV18 to TRBJ2-6, with TRBD1 matching over 7 bases. The V gene's germline CDR1 is KGHSH and CDR2 LQKENI. V gave up 3 bases and J gave up 2 bases; unmatched junction bases: 1. The CDR3 consists of 15 residues. The chain's CDR3 is CASSPQGAGANVLTF. In DNA form, the CDR3 reads TGTGCCAGCTCACCCCAGGGGGCTGGGGCCAACGTCCTGACTTTC.

The chain carries TRBV6-1 and TRBJ1-5; TRBD1 might be the D (5 bases). Trimming shortened V by 2 bases and J by 6 bases, and 8 bases separated the two germline ends. CDR1 and CDR2 from the germline V gene are MNHNS and SASEGT. The CDR3 is made up of 13 amino acids. DNA for the CDR3: TGTGCCAGCAGTGAAAGGGACGGTCAGCCCCAGCATTTT. Translated, it gives CASSERDGQPQHF.

V usage is TRBV7-9 and J usage is TRBJ2-1; 9 nucleotides match TRBD1. Germline lookup yields CDR1 SEHNR and CDR2 FQNEAQ (reference sequence). CDR3 length equals 15 residues. Trimming at V came to 5 bases and at J to 5 bases, leaving 7 bases not matched to a gene. The CDR3 is CASSVGTGHNNEQFF. The CDR3 DNA reads as TGTGCCAGCAGCGTCGGGACAGGGCATAACAATGAGCAGTTCTTC. The whole variable domain, filled in from reference TRBV7-9 and TRBJ2-1, reads DTGVSQNPRHKITKRGQNVTFRCDPISEHNRLYWYRQTLGQGPEFLTYFQNEAQLEKSRLLSDRFSAERPKGSFSTLEIQRTEQGDSAMYLCASSVGTGHNNEQFFGPGTRLTVL.

The V gene is TRBV5-1, the J gene TRBJ1-1, with 8 nucleotides matching TRBD1. The CDR3 is 16 residues long. Germline CDR1 is SGHRS and CDR2 is YFSETQ. V was clipped by 4 bases and J by 4 bases; unmatched bases: 12. The CDR3 region is CASSATDHRGTTEAFF. CDR3 DNA: TGCGCCAGCAGCGCGACTGATCACAGGGGGACCACTGAAGCTTTCTTT.

This clone has just a few counts. The chain joins TRBV29-1 to TRBJ1-5; D is undetermined. The V end was cut by 4 bases, the J end by 6 bases, with 4 bases between. The germline V gene has CDR1 SQVTM and CDR2 ANQGSEA. CDR3 length: 10 residues. CDR3 sequence (DNA): TGCAGCGTTGGGGTTCAGCCCCAGCATTTT. This gives the protein CSVGVQPQHF. Combining the CDR3 with reference TRBV29-1 and TRBJ1-5 gives the whole variable domain SAVISQKPSRDICQRGTSLTIQCQVDSQVTMMFWYRQQPGQSLTLIATANQGSEATYESGFVIDKFPISRPNLTFSTLTVSNMSPEDSSIYLCSVGVQPQHFGDGTRLSIL.

J is TRBJ2-6 and V is TRBV6-6; D remains ambiguous. Germline CDR1 reads MNHNY; CDR2 reads SVGAGI (reference sequence). The germline V and J ends were trimmed by 4 bases and 1 base, with 5 bases remaining between them. The CDR3 runs to 14 residues. The CDR3 sequence is CASSSISGANVLTF. The CDR3 region has the DNA TGTGCCAGCAGTTCGATTTCTGGGGCCAACGTCCTGACTTTC.

This clone was counted at least ten times. The J gene is TRBJ1-6, the V gene TRBV11-2; D ambiguous. Germline CDR1 SGHAT, CDR2 FQNNGV. V lost 6 bases to trimming and J lost 8 bases, with 20 bases between them. CDR3 size: 16 residues. In DNA form, the CDR3 reads TGTGCCAGCAGGCCGGCGGCCTCTAGGGCGGATTCACCCCTCCACTTT. Its translation is CASRPAASRADSPLHF.

This chain connects TRBV5-6 to TRBJ2-3, with D maybe TRBD1 (6 bases). The germline V and J ends were trimmed by 0 bases and 8 bases, with 10 bases remaining between them. Per germline, CDR1 SGHDT and CDR2 YYEEEE. The CDR3 consists of 13 residues. The CDR3: CASSLAQGFTQYF. The DNA of the CDR3 is TGTGCCAGCAGCTTGGCCCAGGGGTTTACGCAGTATTTT. Together with reference TRBV5-6 and TRBJ2-3, the CDR3 gives the full variable domain: DAGVTQSPTHLIKTRGQQVTLRCSPKSGHDTVSWYQQALGQGPQFIFQYYEEEERQRGNFPDRFSGHQFPNYSSELNVNALLLGDSALYLCASSLAQGFTQYFGPGTRLTVL.

This rearrangement joins TRBV5-1 to TRBJ2-3; either TRBD1 or TRBD2 may fit D (5 bases each). The CDR3 consists of 13 residues. V dropped 3 bases and J dropped 6 bases, with 11 bases sitting between them. Germline-derived CDR1 and CDR2 are SGHRS and YFSETQ. CDR3 residues: CASSWDPGDTQYF. For the CDR3, the DNA is TGCGCCAGCAGCTGGGACCCTGGGGATACGCAGTATTTT.

This chain uses TRBV5-1 with TRBJ1-1; D ambiguous. The CDR3 consists of 15 residues. Trimming took 0 bases from V and 1 from J, leaving 10 bases between them. Germline lookup yields CDR1 SGHRS and CDR2 YFSETQ. CDR3 coding DNA: TGCGCCAGCAGCTTGGGACCGGCGGGGAACACTGAAGCTTTCTTT. Its translation: CASSLGPAGNTEAFF. Supplemented by reference TRBV5-1 and TRBJ1-1, the full variable domain reads KAGVTQTPRYLIKTRGQQVTLSCSPISGHRSVSWYQQTPGQGLQFLFEYFSETQRNKGNFPGRFSGRQFSNSRSEMNVSTLELGDSALYLCASSLGPAGNTEAFFGQGTRLTVV.

This clone was found many times. Other nucleotide sequences from this sample produce the same CDR3. J is TRBJ1-5 and V is TRBV30, with TRBD1 as a possible D gene (6 bases). V was cut by 0 bases and J by 5 bases, with 8 bases left in between. This CDR3 has 13 residues. Germline loops: CDR1 GTSNPN, CDR2 SVGIG (reference sequence). The chain's CDR3 is CAWSVQGDQPQHF. The CDR3 region has the DNA TGTGCCTGGAGTGTACAGGGCGATCAGCCCCAGCATTTT.

The chain joins TRBV28 to TRBJ2-2; D not certain. V lost 7 bases, J lost 7 bases, and 16 bases lay in between. Germline CDR1 is MDHEN and CDR2 is SYDVKM. The CDR3 contains 14 residues. The CDR3 sequence: CASNRAAGIGELFF. The CDR3 nucleotides are TGTGCCAGCAACCGGGCGGCAGGTATCGGGGAGCTGTTTTTT.

The rearrangement joins TRBV5-1 to TRBJ1-2, with D unresolved. CDR3 length: 15 amino acids. V was trimmed by 2 bases and J by 7 bases, leaving 18 bases between them. Germline values: CDR1 SGHRS, CDR2 YFSETQ. Here the CDR3 reads CASSFSSGSRGGYTF. CDR3 sequence (DNA): TGCGCCAGCAGCTTCTCTTCGGGGTCGCGGGGTGGCTACACCTTC.

The V call is TRBV6-6, the J call TRBJ2-1, with TRBD2 as a possible D gene (5 bases). This CDR3 has 14 amino acids. Germline V gene lookup returns CDR1 MNHNY and CDR2 SVGAGI (reference sequence). V was cut by 6 bases and J by 2 bases, with 11 bases left in between. CDR3 residues: CASRAAEPYNEQFF. The CDR3 nucleotides are TGTGCCAGCAGAGCAGCGGAACCCTACAATGAGCAGTTCTTC.

In regard to this clone: The sample contains more than one DNA sequence encoding this CDR3. The J gene is TRBJ1-5, the V gene TRBV30; D gene unclear. The CDR3 is 13 residues long. With 5 bases removed from V and 0 bases from J, the gap between germline ends came to 8 bases. The V gene's germline CDR1 is GTSNPN and CDR2 SVGIG (reference sequence). CDR3 loop: CAWAPDSNQPQHF. The CDR3 DNA reads as TGTGCCTGGGCACCAGATAGCAATCAGCCCCAGCATTTT.

There are many counts of this clone. The chain is built from TRBV7-9 and TRBJ2-7, with D unresolved. The CDR3 extends over 11 amino acids. Germline V gives CDR1 SEHNR, CDR2 FQNEAQ (reference sequence). With 5 bases removed from V and 7 bases from J, the gap between germline ends came to 9 bases. CDR3 residues: CASSPLTEQYF. In DNA form, the CDR3 reads TGTGCCAGCAGCCCCTTGACTGAGCAGTACTTC. The full variable domain, in which reference TRBV7-9 and TRBJ2-7 provide the parts outside the CDR3, is DTGVSQNPRHKITKRGQNVTFRCDPISEHNRLYWYRQTLGQGPEFLTYFQNEAQLEKSRLLSDRFSAERPKGSFSTLEIQRTEQGDSAMYLCASSPLTEQYFGPGTRLTVT.

This chain connects TRBV6-5 to TRBJ2-1; D gene unclear. The CDR3 has 13 amino acids. Germline CDR1 MNHEY, CDR2 SVGAGI. The V end lost 5 bases, the J end lost 0 bases, and 5 bases lay between the germline ends. The DNA for the CDR3 is TGTGCCAGCAGTCGAGACTCCTACAATGAGCAGTTCTTC. The encoded protein is CASSRDSYNEQFF.

The sample holds a few counts of this clone. The chain couples TRBV6-6 to TRBJ2-7; the match to TRBD2 covers 7 bases. Per the germline V gene, CDR1 is MNHNY and CDR2 is SVGAGI (reference sequence). V lost 5 bases to trimming and J lost 2 bases; unmatched junction nucleotides: 0. This CDR3 is 12 amino acids long. For the CDR3, the DNA is TGTGCCAGCAGTAGCGGGGCCTACGAGCAGTACTTC. Residues: CASSSGAYEQYF.

This clone was picked up a small number of times. The chain has TRBV2 and TRBJ1-5; D is ambiguous. With 7 bases removed from V and 4 bases from J, the gap between germline ends came to 11 bases. This CDR3 has 13 residues. In germline, CDR1 is SNHLY, CDR2 FYNNEI. DNA for the CDR3: TGTGCCAGCACCCCCGGGGTAAATCAGCCCCAGCATTTT. This gives the protein CASTPGVNQPQHF.

This clone appeared a few times. The chain uses TRBV2 and TRBJ2-4; D gene unclear. The CDR3 is 16 amino acids. V lost 4 bases and J lost 6, with 19 bases in between. Germline loops: CDR1 SNHLY, CDR2 FYNNEI. The CDR3 DNA is TGTGCCAGCAGTGGGAGATCCAATTGGAGCACAAACATTCAGTACTTC. Translation gives CASSGRSNWSTNIQYF.

The CDR3 loop is CRAPPHGGYNEQFF. CDR3 DNA: TGCCGCGCCCCTCCCCACGGGGGCTACAATGAGCAGTTCTTC. The chain recombines TRBV29-1 with TRBJ2-1; tentative D call: TRBD2 (6 bases). The CDR3 runs to 14 residues. Germline CDR1 reads SQVTM; CDR2 reads ANQGSEA.

The chain uses TRBV9 and TRBJ1-3, with D unresolved. V lost 3 bases, J lost 4 bases, and 5 bases lay in between. The CDR3 is made up of 12 amino acids. Per the germline V gene, CDR1 is SGDLS and CDR2 is YYNGEE. CDR3 loop: CASSDQGNTIYF. The CDR3 bases are TGTGCCAGCAGCGACCAGGGAAACACCATATATTTT. Combining the CDR3 with reference TRBV9 and TRBJ1-3 gives the whole variable domain DSGVTQTPKHLITATGQRVTLRCSPRSGDLSVYWYQQSLDQGLQFLIQYYNGEERAKGNILERFSAQQFPDLHSELNLSSLELGDSALYFCASSDQGNTIYFGEGSWLTVV.

The V and J genes are TRBV6-1 and TRBJ2-5; D unclear. V was clipped by 6 bases and J by 2 bases, with 13 bases between them. The CDR3 contains 14 residues. Germline-derived CDR1 and CDR2 are MNHNS and SASEGT. The CDR3 DNA follows: TGTGCCAGCAGCCCCGGCCGGATTCAAGAGACCCAGTACTTC. Residues: CASSPGRIQETQYF.